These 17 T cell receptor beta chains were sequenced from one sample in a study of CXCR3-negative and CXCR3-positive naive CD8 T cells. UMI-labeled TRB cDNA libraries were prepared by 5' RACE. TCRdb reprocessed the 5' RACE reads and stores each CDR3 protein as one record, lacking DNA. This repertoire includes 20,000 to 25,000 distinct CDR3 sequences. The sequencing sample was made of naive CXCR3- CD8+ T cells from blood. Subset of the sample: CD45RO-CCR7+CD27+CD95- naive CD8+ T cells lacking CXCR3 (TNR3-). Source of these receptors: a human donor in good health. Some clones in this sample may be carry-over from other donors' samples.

This CDR3 reads CASSQFLAGTEQYF. The genes are TRBV14 and TRBJ2-7; no DNA is available, so the TRBD2 call from TCRdb remains unchecked. The CDR3 runs 14 residues. Germline loops: CDR1 SGHDN, CDR2 FVKESK.

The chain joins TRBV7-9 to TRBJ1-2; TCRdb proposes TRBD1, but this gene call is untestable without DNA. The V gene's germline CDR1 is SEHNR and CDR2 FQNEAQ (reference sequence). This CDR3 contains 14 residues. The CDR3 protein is CASSSLTDNYGYTF.

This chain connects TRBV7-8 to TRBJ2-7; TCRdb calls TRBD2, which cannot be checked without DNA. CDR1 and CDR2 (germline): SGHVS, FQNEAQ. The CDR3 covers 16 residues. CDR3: CASSLGGLAGGNEQYF.

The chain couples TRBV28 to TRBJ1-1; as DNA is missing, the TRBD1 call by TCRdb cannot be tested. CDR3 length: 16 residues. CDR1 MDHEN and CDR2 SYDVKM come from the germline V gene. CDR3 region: CASSPTYIRGRDEAFF.

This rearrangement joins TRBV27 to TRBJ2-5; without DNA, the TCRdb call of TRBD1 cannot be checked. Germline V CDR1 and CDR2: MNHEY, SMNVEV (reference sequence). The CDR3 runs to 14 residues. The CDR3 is CASSTIGVGETQYF.

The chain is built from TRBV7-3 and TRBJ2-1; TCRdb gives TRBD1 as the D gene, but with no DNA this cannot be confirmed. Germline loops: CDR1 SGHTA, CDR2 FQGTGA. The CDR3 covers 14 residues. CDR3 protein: CASSLLGGSDEQFF.

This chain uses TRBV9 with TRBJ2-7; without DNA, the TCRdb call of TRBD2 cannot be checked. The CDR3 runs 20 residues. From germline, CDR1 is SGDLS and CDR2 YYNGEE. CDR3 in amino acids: CASSEQPSSKAGGISYEQYF.

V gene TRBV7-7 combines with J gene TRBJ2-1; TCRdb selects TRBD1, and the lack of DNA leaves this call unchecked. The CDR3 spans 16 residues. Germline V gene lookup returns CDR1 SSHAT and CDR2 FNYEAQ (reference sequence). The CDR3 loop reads CASSPGGVSSYNEQFF.

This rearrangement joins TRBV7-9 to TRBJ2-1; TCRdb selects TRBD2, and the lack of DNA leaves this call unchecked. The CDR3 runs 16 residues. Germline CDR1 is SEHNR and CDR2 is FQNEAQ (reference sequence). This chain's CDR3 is CASSLILAGEANEQFF.

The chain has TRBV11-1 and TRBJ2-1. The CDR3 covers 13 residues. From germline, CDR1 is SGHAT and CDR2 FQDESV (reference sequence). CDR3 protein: CASSLATIREQFF. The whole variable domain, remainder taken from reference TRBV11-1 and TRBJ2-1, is EAEVAQSPRYKITEKSQAVAFWCDPISGHATLYWYRQILGQGPELLVQFQDESVVDDSQLPKDRFSAERLKGVDSTLKIQPAELGDSAMYLCASSLATIREQFFGPGTRLTVL.

This chain's CDR3 is CSVEGGTTNTGELFF. The V gene is TRBV29-1, the J gene TRBJ2-2; TCRdb names TRBD1, which stays unverified in the absence of DNA. CDR1 is SQVTM and CDR2 is ANQGSEA in the germline V gene. This CDR3 has 15 residues.

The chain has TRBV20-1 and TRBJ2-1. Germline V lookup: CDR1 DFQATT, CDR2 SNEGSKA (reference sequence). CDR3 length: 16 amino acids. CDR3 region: CSARTRSSTNYNEQFF.

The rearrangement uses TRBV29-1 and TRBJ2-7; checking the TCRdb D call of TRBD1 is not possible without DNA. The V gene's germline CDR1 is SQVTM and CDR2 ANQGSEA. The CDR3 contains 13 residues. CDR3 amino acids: CSVWAESSYEQYF.

This CDR3 reads CSVEGSLGEGPDEQYF. The chain links TRBV29-1 to TRBJ2-7; no DNA is available, so the TRBD2 call from TCRdb remains unchecked. CDR3 length: 16 residues. Germline loops: CDR1 SQVTM, CDR2 ANQGSEA.

The CDR3 loop reads CASSTRGATDGETQYF. The J gene is TRBJ2-5, the V gene TRBV9; the D call of TRBD1 rests on TCRdb alone, since no DNA is present to check it. Germline V gene data show CDR1 as SGDLS and CDR2 as YYNGEE. This CDR3 is 16 amino acids long. Full variable domain (remainder filled in from reference TRBV9 and TRBJ2-5): DSGVTQTPKHLITATGQRVTLRCSPRSGDLSVYWYQQSLDQGLQFLIQYYNGEERAKGNILERFSAQQFPDLHSELNLSSLELGDSALYFCASSTRGATDGETQYFGPGTRLLVL.

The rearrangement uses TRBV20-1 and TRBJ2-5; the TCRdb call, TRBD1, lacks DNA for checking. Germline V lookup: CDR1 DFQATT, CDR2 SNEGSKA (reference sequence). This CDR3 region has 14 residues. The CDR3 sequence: CSARDRGPQETQYF.

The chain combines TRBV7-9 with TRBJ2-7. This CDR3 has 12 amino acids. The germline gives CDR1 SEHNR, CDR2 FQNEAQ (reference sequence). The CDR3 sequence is CASSSQHYEQYF.